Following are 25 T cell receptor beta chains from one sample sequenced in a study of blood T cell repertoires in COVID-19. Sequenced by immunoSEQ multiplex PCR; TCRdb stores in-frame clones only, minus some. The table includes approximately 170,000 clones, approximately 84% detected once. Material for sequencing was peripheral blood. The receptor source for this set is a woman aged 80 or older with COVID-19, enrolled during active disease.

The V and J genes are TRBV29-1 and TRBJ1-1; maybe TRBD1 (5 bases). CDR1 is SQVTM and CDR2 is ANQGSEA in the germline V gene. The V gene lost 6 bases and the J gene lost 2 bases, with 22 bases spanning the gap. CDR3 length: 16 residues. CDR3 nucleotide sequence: TGCAGCGTCCCTACCCCCCGGGGGGGGATTAACACTGAAGCTTTCTTT. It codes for CSVPTPRGGINTEAFF. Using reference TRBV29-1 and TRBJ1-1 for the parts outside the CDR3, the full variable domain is SAVISQKPSRDICQRGTSLTIQCQVDSQVTMMFWYRQQPGQSLTLIATANQGSEATYESGFVIDKFPISRPNLTFSTLTVSNMSPEDSSIYLCSVPTPRGGINTEAFFGQGTRLTVV.

The CDR3 region is CASSLSIYEQYF. CDR3 in DNA: TGTGCCAGCAGCTTATCAATCTACGAGCAGTACTTC. The chain combines TRBV7-9 with TRBJ2-7; no clear D gene. V lost 2 bases to trimming and J lost 3 bases, with 5 bases between them. The germline V gene encodes CDR1 SEHNR and CDR2 FQNEAQ (reference sequence). CDR3 size: 12 residues. Combining the CDR3 with reference TRBV7-9 and TRBJ2-7 gives the whole variable domain DTGVSQNPRHKITKRGQNVTFRCDPISEHNRLYWYRQTLGQGPEFLTYFQNEAQLEKSRLLSDRFSAERPKGSFSTLEIQRTEQGDSAMYLCASSLSIYEQYFGPGTRLTVT.

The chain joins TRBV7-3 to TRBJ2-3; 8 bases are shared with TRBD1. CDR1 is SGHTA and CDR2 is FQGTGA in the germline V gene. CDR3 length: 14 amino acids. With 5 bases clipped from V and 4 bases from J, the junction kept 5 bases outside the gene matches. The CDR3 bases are TGTGCCAGCAGCCCCGACAGGGGCCCAGATACGCAGTATTTT. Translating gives CASSPDRGPDTQYF. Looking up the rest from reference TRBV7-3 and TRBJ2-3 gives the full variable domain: GAGVSQTPSNKVTEKGKYVELRCDPISGHTALYWYRQSLGQGPEFLIYFQGTGAADDSGLPNDRFFAVRPEGSVSTLKIQRTERGDSAVYLCASSPDRGPDTQYFGPGTRLTVL.

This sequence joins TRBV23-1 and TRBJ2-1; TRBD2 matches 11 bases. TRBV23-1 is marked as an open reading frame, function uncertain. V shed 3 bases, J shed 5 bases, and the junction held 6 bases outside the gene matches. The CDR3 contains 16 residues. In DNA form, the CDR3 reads TGCGCCAGCAGTCACCTACTAGCGGGGGCTCACAATGAGCAGTTCTTC. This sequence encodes CASSHLLAGAHNEQFF.

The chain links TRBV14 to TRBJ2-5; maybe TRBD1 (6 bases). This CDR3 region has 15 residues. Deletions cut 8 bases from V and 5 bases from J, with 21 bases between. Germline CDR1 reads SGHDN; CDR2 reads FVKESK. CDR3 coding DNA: TGTGCCAGCCGACGTGGGCCAGGGGCTGGTGAGACCCAGTACTTC. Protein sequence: CASRRGPGAGETQYF.

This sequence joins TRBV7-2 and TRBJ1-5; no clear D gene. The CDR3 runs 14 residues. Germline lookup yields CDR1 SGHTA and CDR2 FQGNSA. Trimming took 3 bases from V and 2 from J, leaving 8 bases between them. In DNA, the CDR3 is TGTGCCAGCAGCTTGCGAGCGGGCAATCAGCCCCAGCATTTT. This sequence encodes CASSLRAGNQPQHF.

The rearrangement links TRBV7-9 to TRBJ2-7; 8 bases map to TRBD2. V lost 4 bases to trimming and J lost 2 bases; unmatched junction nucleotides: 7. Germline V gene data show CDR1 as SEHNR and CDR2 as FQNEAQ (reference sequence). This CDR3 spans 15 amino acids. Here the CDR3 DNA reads TGTGCCAGCAGCTCACCGGGACTAGGCGCCTACGAGCAGTACTTC. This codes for CASSSPGLGAYEQYF.

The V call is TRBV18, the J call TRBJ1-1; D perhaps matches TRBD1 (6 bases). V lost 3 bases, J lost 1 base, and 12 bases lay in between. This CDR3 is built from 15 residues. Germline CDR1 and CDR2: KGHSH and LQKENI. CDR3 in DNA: TGTGCCAGCTCACCCAGGGGCCGTGGGAACACTGAAGCTTTCTTT. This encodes CASSPRGRGNTEAFF.

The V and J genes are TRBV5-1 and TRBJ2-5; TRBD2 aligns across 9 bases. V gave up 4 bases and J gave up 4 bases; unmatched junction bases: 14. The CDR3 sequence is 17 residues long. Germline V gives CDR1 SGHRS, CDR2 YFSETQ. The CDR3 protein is CASSHHNSGRGRETQYF. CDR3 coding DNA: TGCGCCAGCAGCCATCATAATAGCGGGAGAGGCAGAGAGACCCAGTACTTC.

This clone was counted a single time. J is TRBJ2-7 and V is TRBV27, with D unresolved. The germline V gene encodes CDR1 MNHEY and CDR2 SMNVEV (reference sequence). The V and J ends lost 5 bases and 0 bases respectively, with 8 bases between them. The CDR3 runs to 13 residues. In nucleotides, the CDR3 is TGTGCCAGCAGTCCCCTGAGCTCCTACGAGCAGTACTTC. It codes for CASSPLSSYEQYF.

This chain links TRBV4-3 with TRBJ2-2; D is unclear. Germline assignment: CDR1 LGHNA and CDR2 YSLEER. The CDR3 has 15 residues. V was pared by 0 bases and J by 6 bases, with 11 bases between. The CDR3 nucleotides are TGCGCCAGCAGCCAAGACCCCCTCGCAGCCGGGGAGCTGTTTTTT. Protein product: CASSQDPLAAGELFF.

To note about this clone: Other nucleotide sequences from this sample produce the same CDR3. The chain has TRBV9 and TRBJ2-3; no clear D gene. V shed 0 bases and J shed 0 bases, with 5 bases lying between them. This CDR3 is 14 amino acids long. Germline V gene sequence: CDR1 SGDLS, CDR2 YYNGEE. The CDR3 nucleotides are TGTGCCAGCAGCGTAGCGCGCAGCACAGATACGCAGTATTTT. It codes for CASSVARSTDTQYF. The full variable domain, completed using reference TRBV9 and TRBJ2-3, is DSGVTQTPKHLITATGQRVTLRCSPRSGDLSVYWYQQSLDQGLQFLIQYYNGEERAKGNILERFSAQQFPDLHSELNLSSLELGDSALYFCASSVARSTDTQYFGPGTRLTVL.

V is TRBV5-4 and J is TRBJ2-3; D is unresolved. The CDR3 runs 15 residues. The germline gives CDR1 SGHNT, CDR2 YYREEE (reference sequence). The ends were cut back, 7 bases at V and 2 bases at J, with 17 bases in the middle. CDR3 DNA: TGTGCCAGCGGCGTGGGAACGGTGATCACAGATACGCAGTATTTT. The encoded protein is CASGVGTVITDTQYF. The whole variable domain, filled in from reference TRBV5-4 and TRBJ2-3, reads ETGVTQSPTHLIKTRGQQVTLRCSSQSGHNTVSWYQQALGQGPQFIFQYYREEENGRGNFPPRFSGLQFPNYSSELNVNALELDDSALYLCASGVGTVITDTQYFGPGTRLTVL.

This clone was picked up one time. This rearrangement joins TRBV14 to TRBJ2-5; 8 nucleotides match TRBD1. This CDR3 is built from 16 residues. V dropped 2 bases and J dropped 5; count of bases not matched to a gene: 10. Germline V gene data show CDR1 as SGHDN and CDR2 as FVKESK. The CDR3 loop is CASSQRTGLWMETQYF. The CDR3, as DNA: TGTGCCAGCAGCCAAAGGACAGGGCTGTGGATGGAGACCCAGTACTTC. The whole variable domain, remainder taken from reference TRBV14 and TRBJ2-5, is EAGVTQFPSHSVIEKGQTVTLRCDPISGHDNLYWYRRVMGKEIKFLLHFVKESKQDESGMPNNRFLAERTGGTYSTLKVQPAELEDSGVYFCASSQRTGLWMETQYFGPGTRLLVL.

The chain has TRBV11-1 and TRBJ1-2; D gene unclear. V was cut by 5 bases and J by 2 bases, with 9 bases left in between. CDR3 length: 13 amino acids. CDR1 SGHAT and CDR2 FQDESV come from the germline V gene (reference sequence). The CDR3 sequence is CASSLRHNYGYTF. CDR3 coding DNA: TGTGCCAGCAGCCTCCGACACAACTATGGCTACACCTTC.

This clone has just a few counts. The CDR3 bases are TGTGCCAGCAGCACAGGCCCCGTGGGTGAGCAGTTCTTC. This translates into CASSTGPVGEQFF. The chain employs TRBV7-3 and TRBJ2-1; a weak D match, TRBD1 (5 bases). V lost 5 bases to trimming and J lost 9 bases, with 14 bases between them. The CDR3 is 13 residues long. Germline V gene lookup returns CDR1 SGHTA and CDR2 FQGTGA.

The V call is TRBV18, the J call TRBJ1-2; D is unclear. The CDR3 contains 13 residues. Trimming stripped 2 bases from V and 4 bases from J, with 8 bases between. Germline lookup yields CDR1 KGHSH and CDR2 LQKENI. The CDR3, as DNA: TGTGCCAGCTCACCAGGGCAGAGCTATGGCTACACCTTC. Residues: CASSPGQSYGYTF.

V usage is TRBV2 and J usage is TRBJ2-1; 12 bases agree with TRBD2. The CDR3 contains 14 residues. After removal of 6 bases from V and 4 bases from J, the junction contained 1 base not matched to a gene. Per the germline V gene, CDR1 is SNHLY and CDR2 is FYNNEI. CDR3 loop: CASSGLAGYNEQFF. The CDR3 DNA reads TGTGCCAGCAGCGGACTAGCGGGGTACAATGAGCAGTTCTTC. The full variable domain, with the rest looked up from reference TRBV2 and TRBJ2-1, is EPEVTQTPSHQVTQMGQEVILRCVPISNHLYFYWYRQILGQKVEFLVSFYNNEISEKSEIFDDQFSVERPDGSNFTLKIRSTKLEDSAMYFCASSGLAGYNEQFFGPGTRLTVL.

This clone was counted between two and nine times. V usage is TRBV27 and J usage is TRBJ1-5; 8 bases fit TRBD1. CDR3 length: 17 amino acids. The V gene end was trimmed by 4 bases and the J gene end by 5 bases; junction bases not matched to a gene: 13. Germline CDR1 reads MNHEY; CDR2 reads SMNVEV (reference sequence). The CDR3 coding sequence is TGTGCCAGCAGTTACACCACGGCAGGGGGCTTTCATCAGCCCCAGCATTTT. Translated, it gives CASSYTTAGGFHQPQHF.

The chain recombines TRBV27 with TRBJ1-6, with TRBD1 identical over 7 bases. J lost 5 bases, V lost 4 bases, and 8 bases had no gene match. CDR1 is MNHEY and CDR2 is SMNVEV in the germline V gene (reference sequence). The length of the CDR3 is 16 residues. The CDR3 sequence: CASSSFWDSNNSPLHF. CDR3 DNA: TGTGCCAGCAGTTCCTTTTGGGACAGCAATAATTCACCCCTCCACTTT.

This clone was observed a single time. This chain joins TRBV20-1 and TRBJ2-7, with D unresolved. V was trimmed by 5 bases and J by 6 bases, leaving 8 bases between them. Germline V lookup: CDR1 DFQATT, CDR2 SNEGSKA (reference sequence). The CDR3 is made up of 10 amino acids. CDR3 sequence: CSAAPVEQYF. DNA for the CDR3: TGCAGTGCTGCACCGGTCGAGCAGTACTTC.

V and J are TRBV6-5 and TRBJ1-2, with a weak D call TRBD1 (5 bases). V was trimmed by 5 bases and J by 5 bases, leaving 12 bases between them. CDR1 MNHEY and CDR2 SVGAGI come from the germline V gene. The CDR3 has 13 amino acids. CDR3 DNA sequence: TGTGCCAGCAGTCCCGGGACTGTGTATGGCTACACCTTC. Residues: CASSPGTVYGYTF.

CDR3 amino acids: CASRRTSGRPGINEQFF. CDR3 nucleotide sequence: TGTGCCAGCAGAAGGACTAGCGGGAGACCAGGAATAAATGAGCAGTTCTTC. J is TRBJ2-1 and V is TRBV2, with 13 bases aligning to TRBD2. The CDR3 runs 17 residues. Germline CDR1 is SNHLY and CDR2 is FYNNEI. With V trimmed by 6 bases and J by 7 bases, 12 bases remained unmatched.

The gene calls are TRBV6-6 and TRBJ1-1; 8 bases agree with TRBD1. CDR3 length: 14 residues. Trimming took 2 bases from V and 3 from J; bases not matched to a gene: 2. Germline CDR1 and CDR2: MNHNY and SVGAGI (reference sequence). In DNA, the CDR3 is TGTGCCAGCAGTTACCAGGGGGCGGACACTGAAGCTTTCTTT. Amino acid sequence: CASSYQGADTEAFF.

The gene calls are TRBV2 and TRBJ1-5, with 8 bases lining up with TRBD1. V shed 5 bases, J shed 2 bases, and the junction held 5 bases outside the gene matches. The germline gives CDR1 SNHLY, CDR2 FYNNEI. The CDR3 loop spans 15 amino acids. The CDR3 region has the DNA TGTGCCAGCAGTCCCCAGACAGGGGGCAATCAGCCCCAGCATTTT. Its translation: CASSPQTGGNQPQHF.